This T cell receptor beta chain stems from a study of siplizumab effects on memory and regulatory T cells. General study points: It was never confirmed that proliferating Tregs from siplizumab cultures were suppressive. An assignable phenotype, naive or memory, was missing from roughly 83-96% of proliferating CD4+ or CD8+ clones. Some alloreactive sequences were traceable to unstimulated CD4+ memory cells, and siplizumab significantly reduced them. Sequences below about 10^-5 frequency were poorly captured, and few alloreactive clones mapped to unstimulated subsets.

Clones were sequenced by immunoSEQ multiplex PCR, and TCRdb holds only the in-frame ones, with some missing. The sample lists some 88,000 clones, approximately 90% occurring once. As concerns this clone: What it binds is unknown.

J was trimmed by 3 bases and V by 5 bases; bases with no gene match: 6. Germline CDR1 reads MNHNY; CDR2 reads SVGAGI (reference sequence). The CDR3 contains 14 residues. The source material was CD4+ T cells sorted from blood. The receptor's source is a human donor in good health. The chain couples TRBV6-6 to TRBJ2-7, with 8 positions matching TRBD1. The CDR3: CASSRQGTGYEQYF. CDR3 nucleotide sequence: TGTGCCAGCAGTAGACAGGGGACCGGCTACGAGCAGTACTTC.